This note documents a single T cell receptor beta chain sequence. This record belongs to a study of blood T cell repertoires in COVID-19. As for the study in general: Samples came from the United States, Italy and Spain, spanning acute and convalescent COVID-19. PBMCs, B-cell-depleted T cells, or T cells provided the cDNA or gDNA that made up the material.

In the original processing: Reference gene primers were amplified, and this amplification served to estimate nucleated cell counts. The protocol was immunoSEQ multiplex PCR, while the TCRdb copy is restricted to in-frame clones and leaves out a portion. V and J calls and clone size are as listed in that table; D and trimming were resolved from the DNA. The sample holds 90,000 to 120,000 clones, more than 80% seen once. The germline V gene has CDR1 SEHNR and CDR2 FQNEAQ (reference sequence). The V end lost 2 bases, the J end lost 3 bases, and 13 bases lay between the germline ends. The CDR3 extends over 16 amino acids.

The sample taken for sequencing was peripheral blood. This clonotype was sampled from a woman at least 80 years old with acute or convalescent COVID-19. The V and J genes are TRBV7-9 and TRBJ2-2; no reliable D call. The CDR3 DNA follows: TGTGCCAGCAGCTTACTTCAGGCCTACGACACCGGGGAGCTGTTTTTT. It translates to CASSLLQAYDTGELFF.